This T cell receptor beta chain was captured by sequencing in a study of Graves' ophthalmopathy and Graves' hyperthyroidism. Across the study: Before any treatment, peripheral blood was taken at the initial diagnosis. Findings and limits, study-wide: For separating ophthalmopathy from stable hyperthyroidism, a 13-signature model gave less than 90% sensitivity and roughly 83% specificity. Most thyroid clonotypes with frequency above 0.001 were detected in blood too.

The V gene's germline CDR1 is SGHAT and CDR2 FQDESV (reference sequence). There are 17 residues in the CDR3. J gave up 7 bases and V 7 bases, and 15 bases lay outside the gene matches. RNA served as the template for amplifying TCR beta CDR3 regions. HTBI-primed RT-PCR formed the first round, and a multiplex PCR formed the second. TCRdb itself ran the multiplex PCR reads through MiXCR, one entry per CDR3 protein. The repertoire holds about 200,000 distinct CDR3 sequences, with 25% to 30% as singletons. This clonotype has a count of ten or more. Its antigen is still unknown. The study enrolled ophthalmopathy donors with moderate-to-severe activity, CAS ≥3, NOSPECS ≥4 and duration under 3 months.

The J gene is TRBJ2-7, the V gene TRBV11-1, with 14 nucleotides matching TRBD2. The TCR comes from a man in his fifties with Graves' ophthalmopathy. The sequenced sample was peripheral blood. CDR3 amino acids: CASTTSMGLAGVWEQYF. CDR3 bases: TGTGCCAGCACCACCTCCATGGGACTAGCGGGAGTTTGGGAGCAGTACTTC.